Listed below are T cell receptor beta chains from one sample, sequenced in a study of human T cells and chemical hapten exposure. MiXCR, run by TCRdb on the RACE reads, gives a single entry per CDR3 protein. The sample records about 80,000 distinct CDR3 sequences, about 9.9% being singletons. The sequencing here drew on whole blood, taken in connection with sensitization to the hapten diphenylcyclopropenone (DPC). Receptors were obtained from a young man with alopecia areata. Some clones in this sample may be carry-over from other donors' samples. Both conserved end residues are part of each CDR3. The order of the fields is J gene, D gene, V gene, clone size, CDR3 protein, CDR3 DNA. The D gene is left open where the match is weak. Size is stated for part of the rows, as once, few or many counts, or as a class when the clone is expanded.

J: TRBJ1-3
D: -
V: TRBV9
size: -
CDR3: CASSVRGLGNTIYF
DNA: TGTGCCAGCAGCGTAAGGGGTCTCGGAAACACCATATATTTT

J: TRBJ1-1
D: -
V: TRBV10-2
size: many
CDR3: CASSEGNTEAFF
DNA: TGCGCCAGCAGTGAGGGGAACACTGAAGCTTTCTTT

J: TRBJ2-2
D: -
V: TRBV29-1
size: many
CDR3: CSVGRVGATGELFF
DNA: TGCAGCGTTGGTAGGGTCGGAGCCACCGGGGAGCTGTTTTTT

J: TRBJ2-2
D: TRBD1
V: TRBV7-3
size: few
CDR3: CASSPQGGGTGELFF
DNA: TGTGCCAGCAGCCCCCAAGGGGGCGGCACCGGGGAGCTGTTTTTT

J: TRBJ1-1
D: -
V: TRBV12-2
size: few
CDR3: CASRQRQGGTEAFF
DNA: TGTGCAAGTCGCCAGAGACAGGGAGGCACTGAAGCTTTCTTT

J: TRBJ1-1
D: -
V: TRBV7-8
size: few
CDR3: CASSLGAGGEAFF
DNA: TGTGCCAGCAGCTTAGGGGCAGGAGGAGAAGCTTTCTTT

J: TRBJ1-6
D: TRBD1
V: TRBV20-1
size: -
CDR3: CSLSSGDRGNSPLHF
DNA: TGCAGTTTATCATCTGGGGACAGAGGGAATTCACCCCTCCACTTT

J: TRBJ2-5
D: -
V: TRBV4-3
size: few
CDR3: CASSTHPETQYF
DNA: TGCGCCAGCAGCACCCACCCCGAGACCCAGTACTTC

J: TRBJ2-2
D: -
V: TRBV29-1
size: many
CDR3: CSVEEGNRNTGELFF
DNA: TGCAGCGTTGAAGAGGGGAACCGTAACACCGGGGAGCTGTTTTTT

J: TRBJ1-2
D: -
V: TRBV20-1
size: few
CDR3: CSARQKTGGYGYTF
DNA: TGCAGTGCTAGGCAGAAGACCGGGGGCTATGGCTACACCTTC

J: TRBJ1-3
D: -
V: TRBV25-1
size: -
CDR3: CASSDGVLSGNTIYF
DNA: TGTGCCAGCAGTGACGGGGTCCTCTCTGGAAACACCATATATTTT

J: TRBJ2-3
D: -
V: TRBV11-2
size: many
CDR3: CASSRSRVISITDTQYF
DNA: TGTGCCAGCAGCCGCAGCCGGGTTATATCTATAACAGATACGCAGTATTTT

J: TRBJ1-1
D: -
V: TRBV2
size: few
CDR3: CASGSQVRNTEAFF
DNA: TGTGCCAGCGGGTCACAGGTGCGAAACACTGAAGCTTTCTTT

J: TRBJ1-1
D: -
V: TRBV6-1
size: -
CDR3: CASRTDFNTEAFF
DNA: TGTGCCAGCAGGACGGACTTCAACACTGAAGCTTTCTTT

J: TRBJ1-1
D: -
V: TRBV7-2
size: -
CDR3: CASSFGLNTEAFF
DNA: TGTGCCAGCAGCTTTGGGTTAAACACTGAAGCTTTCTTT

J: TRBJ1-2
D: TRBD1
V: TRBV7-9
size: many
CDR3: CASSVGQGRTNYGYTF
DNA: TGTGCCAGCAGCGTTGGACAGGGAAGGACTAACTATGGCTACACCTTC

J: TRBJ1-5
D: -
V: TRBV11-2
size: few
CDR3: CASSRDPDSGDQPQHF
DNA: TGTGCCAGCAGCCGAGATCCTGACAGTGGAGATCAGCCCCAGCATTTT

J: TRBJ2-1
D: -
V: TRBV7-9
size: many
CDR3: CASSREPEQFF
DNA: TGTGCCAGCAGCCGAGAGCCTGAGCAGTTCTTC

J: TRBJ1-1
D: TRBD1
V: TRBV6-5
size: -
CDR3: CAVVLGTGEAFF
DNA: TGTGCCGTGGTGCTCGGGACAGGGGAAGCTTTCTTT

J: TRBJ2-1
D: -
V: TRBV15
size: many
CDR3: CATSRDHPGDSSYNEQFF
DNA: TGTGCCACCAGCAGAGATCATCCGGGGGACAGCTCCTACAATGAGCAGTTCTTC

J: TRBJ1-1
D: -
V: TRBV11-2
size: few
CDR3: CASSPPTFPNTEAFF
DNA: TGTGCCAGCAGCCCCCCTACCTTTCCGAACACTGAAGCTTTCTTT

J: TRBJ1-2
D: -
V: TRBV16
size: -
CDR3: CASSQVEQYTF
DNA: TGTGCCAGCAGCCAAGTGGAGCAATACACCTTC

J: TRBJ1-2
D: TRBD1
V: TRBV10-3
size: -
CDR3: CANQGQGNYGYTF
DNA: TGTGCCAACCAAGGACAGGGGAACTATGGCTACACCTTC

J: TRBJ2-3
D: TRBD1
V: TRBV28
size: -
CDR3: CASSQTRDRDALDTQYF
DNA: TGTGCCAGCAGTCAAACCCGGGACAGGGACGCCTTGGATACGCAGTATTTT

J: TRBJ2-3
D: TRBD2
V: TRBV7-3
size: -
CDR3: CASSERGLALDTQYF
DNA: TGTGCCAGCAGCGAGCGGGGACTAGCCTTAGATACGCAGTATTTT

J: TRBJ2-2
D: TRBD1
V: TRBV20-1
size: few
CDR3: CSASTGTGDTGELFF
DNA: TGCAGTGCTAGTACAGGGACAGGGGACACCGGGGAGCTGTTTTTT

J: TRBJ2-1
D: -
V: TRBV4-1
size: -
CDR3: CASSQLGGGEQFF
DNA: TGCGCCAGCAGCCAACTCGGTGGGGGTGAGCAGTTCTTC

J: TRBJ2-3
D: -
V: TRBV7-7
size: -
CDR3: CASSLAGEGTDTQYF
DNA: TGTGCCAGCAGCTTAGCTGGGGAAGGCACAGATACGCAGTATTTT

J: TRBJ2-3
D: -
V: TRBV4-3
size: -
CDR3: CASSQAQGRTDTQYF
DNA: TGCGCCAGCAGCCAAGCACAGGGACGCACAGATACGCAGTATTTT

J: TRBJ1-4
D: -
V: TRBV20-1
size: many
CDR3: CSARVVGVGEKLFF
DNA: TGCAGTGCTAGAGTCGTGGGGGTGGGAGAAAAACTGTTTTTT

J: TRBJ2-5
D: TRBD2
V: TRBV7-2
size: many
CDR3: CASSNSGGTSETQYF
DNA: TGTGCCAGCAGTAATAGCGGGGGGACCTCAGAGACCCAGTACTTC

J: TRBJ1-5
D: -
V: TRBV5-5
size: -
CDR3: CASSLWQINQPQHF
DNA: TGTGCCAGCAGCTTGTGGCAGATCAATCAGCCCCAGCATTTT

J: TRBJ1-1
D: TRBD1
V: TRBV27
size: -
CDR3: CASSPGQFTEAFF
DNA: TGTGCCAGCAGTCCGGGACAGTTCACTGAAGCTTTCTTT

J: TRBJ1-2
D: TRBD1
V: TRBV6-2/TRBV6-3
size: few
CDR3: CASSRDRLNGYTF
DNA: TGTGCCAGCAGCCGGGACAGGTTGAATGGCTACACCTTC

J: TRBJ2-5
D: TRBD2
V: TRBV12-3/TRBV12-4
size: -
CDR3: CASSSVAGGPQETQYF
DNA: TGTGCCAGCAGTTCCGTAGCGGGGGGCCCCCAAGAGACCCAGTACTTC

J: TRBJ2-1
D: -
V: TRBV27
size: -
CDR3: CASNDQMTDEQFF
DNA: TGTGCCAGCAATGACCAAATGACCGATGAGCAGTTCTTC